The next 6 T cell receptor beta chains were all read from a single sample in a study of blood T cell repertoires in COVID-19. Assay: immunoSEQ multiplex PCR; the TCRdb copy retains only in-frame clones and omits some. The sample includes 150,000 or so clones, more than 75% of them seen just once. The sample taken for sequencing was peripheral blood. Every receptor here comes from a human donor with acute or convalescent COVID-19. The donor label of this sample is uncertain.

CDR3 DNA: TGTGCCTGGACCCACAGCGGATACGAGCAGTACTTC. It specifies CAWTHSGYEQYF. This chain links TRBV30 with TRBJ2-7; tentatively, D is TRBD2 (5 bases). CDR1 is GTSNPN and CDR2 is SVGIG in the germline V gene (reference sequence). The CDR3 has 12 residues. Between the trimmed V and J ends, which lost 4 bases and 4 bases, there was a span of 11 bases.

This rearrangement joins TRBV19 to TRBJ1-2; 11 bases are shared with TRBD1. This CDR3 has 15 residues. J lost 5 bases, V lost 3 bases, and 5 bases had no gene match. The germline CDR1 and CDR2 sequences are LNHDA and SQIVND (reference sequence). In DNA, the CDR3 is TGTGCCAGTAGTATTCAGGGACAGGGGGATTATGGCTACACCTTC. It is translated as CASSIQGQGDYGYTF.

The rearrangement joins TRBV18 to TRBJ2-1; TRBD2 might be the D (7 bases). There are 17 residues in the CDR3. V was trimmed by 4 bases and J by 6 bases, leaving 22 bases between them. The germline V gene has CDR1 KGHSH and CDR2 LQKENI. CDR3 coding DNA: TGTGCCAGCTCACTCAACACGGCGGGGGCTTCCGCCAATGAGCAGTTCTTC. Translated: CASSLNTAGASANEQFF.

The J gene is TRBJ1-4, the V gene TRBV15, with a possible D match to TRBD1 (6 bases). Trimming stripped 1 base from V and 8 bases from J, with 11 bases between. The germline CDR1 and CDR2 sequences are LNHNV and YYDKDF (reference sequence). This CDR3 is 14 amino acids long. CDR3 nucleotides: TGTGCCACCAGCAGAGGAGGGGGTGGGGAAAAACTGTTTTTT. Its protein product is CATSRGGGGEKLFF.

The chain couples TRBV19 to TRBJ1-6; maybe TRBD1 (5 bases). Deletions cut 7 bases from V and 4 bases from J, with 11 bases between. CDR3 size: 14 residues. CDR1 LNHDA and CDR2 SQIVND come from the germline V gene (reference sequence). Here the CDR3 reads CASTTDRYNSPLHF. The CDR3 bases are TGTGCCAGTACCACAGACAGATATAATTCACCCCTCCACTTT.

This clone came up once. V usage is TRBV6-4 and J usage is TRBJ2-3; 10 nucleotides align to TRBD1. This CDR3 contains 16 residues. Germline V gene data show CDR1 as MRHNA and CDR2 as SNTAGT. V lost 5 bases and J lost 1; bases outside the gene matches: 6. The CDR3, as DNA: TGTGCCAGCAGTCGAGGACAGGGGGGCGGCACAGATACGCAGTATTTT. Encoded protein: CASSRGQGGGTDTQYF.